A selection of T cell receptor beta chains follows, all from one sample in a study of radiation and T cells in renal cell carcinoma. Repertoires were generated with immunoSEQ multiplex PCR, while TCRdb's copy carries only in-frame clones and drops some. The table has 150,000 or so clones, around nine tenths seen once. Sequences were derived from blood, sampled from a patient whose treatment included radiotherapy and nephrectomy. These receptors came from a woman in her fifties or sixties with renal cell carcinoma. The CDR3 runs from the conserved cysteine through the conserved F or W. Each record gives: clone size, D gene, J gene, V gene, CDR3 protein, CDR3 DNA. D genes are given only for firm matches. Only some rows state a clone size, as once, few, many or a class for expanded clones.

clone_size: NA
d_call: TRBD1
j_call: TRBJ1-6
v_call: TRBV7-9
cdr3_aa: CASSPDRGRNSPLHF
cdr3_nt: TGTGCCAGCAGCCCTGACAGGGGGCGAAATTCACCCCTCCACTTT

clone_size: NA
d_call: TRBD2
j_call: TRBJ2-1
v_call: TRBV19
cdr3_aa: CASSRGSGDEQFF
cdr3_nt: TGTGCCAGTAGCAGAGGTAGCGGGGATGAGCAGTTCTTC

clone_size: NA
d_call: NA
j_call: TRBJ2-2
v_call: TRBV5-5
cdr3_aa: CASSFVVTGELFF
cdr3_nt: TGTGCCAGCAGCTTTGTGGTGACCGGGGAGCTGTTTTTT

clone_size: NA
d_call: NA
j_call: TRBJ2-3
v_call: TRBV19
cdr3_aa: CASSEGSTDTQYF
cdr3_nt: TGTGCCAGTAGTGAGGGGAGCACAGATACGCAGTATTTT

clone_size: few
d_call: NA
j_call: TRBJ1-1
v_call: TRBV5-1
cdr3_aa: CASSFQNRVPNTEAFF
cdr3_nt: TGCGCCAGCAGCTTCCAGAACAGGGTACCCAACACTGAAGCTTTCTTT

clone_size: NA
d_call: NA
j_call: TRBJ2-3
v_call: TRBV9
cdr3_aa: CASSANAPGADTQYF
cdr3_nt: TGTGCCAGCAGCGCTAATGCCCCCGGCGCAGATACGCAGTATTTT

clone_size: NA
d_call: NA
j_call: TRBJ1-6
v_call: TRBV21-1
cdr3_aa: CAAPRVFPSSYNSPLHF
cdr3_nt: TGTGCCGCGCCCCGGGTGTTTCCGAGCTCCTATAATTCACCCCTCCACTTT

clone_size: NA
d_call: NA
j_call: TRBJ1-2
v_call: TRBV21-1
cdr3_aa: CASSKHPFLRTQGYTF
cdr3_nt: TGTGCCAGCAGCAAACATCCTTTTCTAAGAACCCAGGGCTACACCTTC

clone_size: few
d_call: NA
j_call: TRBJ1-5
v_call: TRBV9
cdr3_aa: CASGTDNQPQHF
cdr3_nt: TGTGCCAGCGGGACTGACAATCAGCCCCAGCATTTT

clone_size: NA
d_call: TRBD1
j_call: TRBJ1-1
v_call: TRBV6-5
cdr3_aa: CASRTGGTEAFF
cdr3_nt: TGTGCCAGTCGTACAGGGGGCACTGAAGCTTTCTTT

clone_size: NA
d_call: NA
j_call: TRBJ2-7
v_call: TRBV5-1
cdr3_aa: CASSLVRSGTYEQYF
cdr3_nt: TGCGCCAGCAGCTTGGTTCGTTCAGGGACCTACGAGCAGTACTTC

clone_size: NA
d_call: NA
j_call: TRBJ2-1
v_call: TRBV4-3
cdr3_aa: CASSQDQGDVVSSYNEQFF
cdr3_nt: TGCGCCAGCAGCCAAGATCAGGGCGACGTAGTGAGCTCCTACAATGAGCAGTTCTTC

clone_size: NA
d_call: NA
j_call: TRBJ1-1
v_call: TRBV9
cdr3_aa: CASSVVTQGLTEAFF
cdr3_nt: TGTGCCAGCAGCGTAGTAACGCAGGGTCTCACTGAAGCTTTCTTT

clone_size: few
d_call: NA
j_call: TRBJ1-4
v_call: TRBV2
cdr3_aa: CASRGSPNEKLFF
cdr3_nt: TGTGCCAGCAGGGGTTCTCCTAATGAAAAACTGTTTTTT

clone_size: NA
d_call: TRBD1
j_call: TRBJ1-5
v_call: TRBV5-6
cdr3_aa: CASSKGTGSSNQPQHF
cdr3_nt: TGTGCCAGCAGCAAAGGGACAGGGAGTAGCAATCAGCCCCAGCATTTT

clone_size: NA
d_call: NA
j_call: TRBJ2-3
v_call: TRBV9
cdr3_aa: CASSVAPGADTQYF
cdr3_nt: TGTGCCAGCAGCGTAGCTCCAGGGGCAGATACGCAGTATTTT

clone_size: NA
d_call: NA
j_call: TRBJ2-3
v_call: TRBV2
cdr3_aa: CASGFTDTQYF
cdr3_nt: TGTGCCTCGGGATTCACAGATACGCAGTATTTT

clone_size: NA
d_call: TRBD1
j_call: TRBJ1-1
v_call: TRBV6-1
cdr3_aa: CASSERQGAEAFF
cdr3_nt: TGTGCCAGCAGTGAACGACAGGGCGCTGAAGCTTTCTTT

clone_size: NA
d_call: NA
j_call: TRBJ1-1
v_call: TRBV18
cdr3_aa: CASSPGTEEAEAFF
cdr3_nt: TGTGCCAGCTCACCAGGGACCGAAGAGGCTGAAGCTTTCTTT

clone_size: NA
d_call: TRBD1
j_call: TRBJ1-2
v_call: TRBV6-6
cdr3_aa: CASSYPTPGQSYGYTF
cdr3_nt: TGTGCCAGCAGTTACCCAACCCCGGGACAGAGCTATGGCTACACCTTC

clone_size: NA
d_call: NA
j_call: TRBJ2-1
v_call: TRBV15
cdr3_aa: CATRQIPSDSYNEQFF
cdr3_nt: TGTGCCACCAGGCAGATTCCTAGCGACTCCTACAATGAGCAGTTCTTC

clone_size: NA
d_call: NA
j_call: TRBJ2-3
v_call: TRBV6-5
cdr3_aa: CASSYSRENTDTQYF
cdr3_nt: TGTGCCAGCAGTTACTCGAGGGAGAACACAGATACGCAGTATTTT

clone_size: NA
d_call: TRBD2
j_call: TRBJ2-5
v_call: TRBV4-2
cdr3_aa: CASSQPGTSGGVETQYF
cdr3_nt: TGTGCCAGCAGCCAACCAGGGACTAGCGGGGGGGTAGAGACCCAGTACTTC

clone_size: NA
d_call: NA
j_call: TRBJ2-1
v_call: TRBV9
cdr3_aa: CASSGTGTTQFF
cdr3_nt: TGTGCCAGCAGTGGAACCGGGACGACCCAGTTCTTC